One sample yielded the 15 T cell receptor beta chains listed below, sequenced in a study of T cells in Graves' hyperthyroidism and ophthalmopathy. Amplified TCR beta CDR3 regions derived from RNA transcripts. The HTBI set primed first-round TCR CDR3 RT-PCR. TCRdb fed the multiplex PCR reads into MiXCR, producing one record per CDR3 protein. Of a few hundred thousand distinct CDR3 sequences in the sample, more than 45% were seen once. The source material was peripheral blood or thyroid tissue (not recorded which). The receptors here all came from an adult woman with Graves' disease, either hyperthyroidism or ophthalmopathy (not recorded which).

The J gene is TRBJ1-2, the V gene TRBV7-9; 7 bases map to TRBD1. The CDR3 contains 15 residues. After removal of 5 bases from V and 2 bases from J, the junction contained 8 bases not matched to a gene. CDR1 is SEHNR and CDR2 is FQNEAQ in the germline V gene (reference sequence). CDR3 DNA: TGTGCCAGCAGCACACCTGAGACAGGGAACTATGGCTACACCTTC. It translates to CASSTPETGNYGYTF.

This chain links TRBV29-1 with TRBJ1-4, with TRBD1 matching 8 bases. Germline values: CDR1 SQVTM, CDR2 ANQGSEA. The CDR3 contains 12 residues. Trimming removed 7 bases from V and 7 bases from J; junction bases left unmatched: 5. In DNA form, the CDR3 reads TGCAGCGCGACAGGGGCCGGTGAAAAACTGTTTTTT. Translated, it gives CSATGAGEKLFF.

The sample holds a few counts of this clonotype. This CDR3 reads CATSIGTGDRGYTF. CDR3 DNA: TGTGCCACCAGCATAGGGACAGGGGATCGGGGCTACACCTTC. This chain links TRBV15 with TRBJ1-2; 10 bases match TRBD1. CDR1 is LNHNV and CDR2 is YYDKDF in the germline V gene (reference sequence). The V gene end was trimmed by 4 bases and the J gene end by 8 bases; junction bases not matched to a gene: 7. The CDR3 extends over 14 amino acids. Full variable domain (remainder filled in from reference TRBV15 and TRBJ1-2): DAMVIQNPRYQVTQFGKPVTLSCSQTLNHNVMYWYQQKSSQAPKLLFHYYDKDFNNEADTPDNFQSRRPNTSFCFLDIRSPGLGDTAMYLCATSIGTGDRGYTFGSGTRLTVV.

This clonotype showed up many times. V gene TRBV14 combines with J gene TRBJ1-4; perhaps TRBD1 as D (6 bases). Trimming took off 4 bases at V and 2 bases at J, with 11 bases between the two ends. In germline, CDR1 is SGHDN, CDR2 FVKESK. This CDR3 has 15 residues. The CDR3 coding sequence is TGTGCCAGCAGCCCCAGGGGAGCGACTAATGAAAAACTGTTTTTT. Protein product: CASSPRGATNEKLFF.

This chain links TRBV7-9 with TRBJ1-1; tentative D call: TRBD1 (6 bases). The CDR3 is made up of 13 amino acids. The germline V gene encodes CDR1 SEHNR and CDR2 FQNEAQ (reference sequence). V shed 5 bases and J shed 6 bases, with 13 bases lying between them. This chain's CDR3 is CASSRTGLSEAFF. Written as DNA, the CDR3 is TGTGCCAGCAGCAGAACAGGGTTGTCTGAAGCTTTCTTT.

CDR3 sequence: CASSPTFLEHSYEQYF. CDR3 bases: TGTGCCAGCAGTCCCACCTTTCTCGAGCACTCCTACGAGCAGTACTTC. V gene TRBV27 combines with J gene TRBJ2-7; D is ambiguous. Germline-derived CDR1 and CDR2 are MNHEY and SMNVEV (reference sequence). V was trimmed by 5 bases and J by 0 bases, leaving 17 bases between them. The CDR3 contains 16 residues.

This clonotype has ten or more counts. CDR3: CASSVGSRGSETQYF. For the CDR3, the DNA is TGTGCCAGCAGCGTAGGTTCCCGGGGTTCGGAGACCCAGTACTTC. The rearrangement joins TRBV9 to TRBJ2-5; possible D gene TRBD2, 5 bases. Trimming left V 0 bases short and J 5 bases short, with 14 bases between. This CDR3 region has 15 residues. Germline assignment: CDR1 SGDLS and CDR2 YYNGEE.

The chain uses TRBV5-1 and TRBJ1-4, with 7 bases that match TRBD1. The CDR3 sequence is 16 residues long. Trimming at V came to 0 bases and at J to 7 bases, leaving 9 bases not matched to a gene. Per germline, CDR1 SGHRS and CDR2 YFSETQ. This chain's CDR3 is CASSLGGGSASEKLFF. For the CDR3, the DNA is TGCGCCAGCAGCTTGGGAGGGGGCTCGGCTAGTGAAAAACTGTTTTTT. The full variable domain, with the rest looked up from reference TRBV5-1 and TRBJ1-4, is KAGVTQTPRYLIKTRGQQVTLSCSPISGHRSVSWYQQTPGQGLQFLFEYFSETQRNKGNFPGRFSGRQFSNSRSEMNVSTLELGDSALYLCASSLGGGSASEKLFFGSGTQLSVL.

The table lists this clonotype with many counts. The rearrangement joins TRBV4-2 to TRBJ1-1, with D hard to call. V gave up 5 bases and J gave up 10 bases, with 14 bases separating them. CDR1 LGHNA and CDR2 YNFKEQ come from the germline V gene. CDR3 size: 12 residues. The CDR3 DNA reads TGTGCCAGCAGCATCCGGGGAGCAGCAGCTTTCTTT. Amino acids: CASSIRGAAAFF.

The gene calls are TRBV25-1 and TRBJ2-5; D gene uncertain. The germline V and J ends were trimmed by 6 bases and 6 bases, with 14 bases remaining between them. The CDR3 consists of 13 residues. The germline V gene has CDR1 MGHDK and CDR2 SYGVNS. CDR3 region: CASSLAVRQTQYF. The CDR3 region has the DNA TGTGCCAGCAGCTTAGCTGTCCGGCAGACCCAGTACTTC.

This clonotype has at least ten counts. The chain recombines TRBV3-1 with TRBJ1-1, with D uncertain. The CDR3 length is 14 residues. Germline-derived CDR1 and CDR2 are LGHDT and YNNKEL (reference sequence). V was clipped by 3 bases and J by 1 base, with 9 bases between them. CDR3 coding DNA: TGTGCCAGCAGCCACCCTGAGAGGAACACTGAAGCTTTCTTT. Protein sequence: CASSHPERNTEAFF. The whole variable domain, filled in from reference TRBV3-1 and TRBJ1-1, reads DTAVSQTPKYLVTQMGNDKSIKCEQNLGHDTMYWYKQDSKKFLKIMFSYNNKELIINETVPNRFSPKSPDKAHLNLHINSLELGDSAVYFCASSHPERNTEAFFGQGTRLTVV.

Only a few counts were recorded for this clonotype. V gene TRBV28 combines with J gene TRBJ2-7; D not resolved. The CDR3 extends over 12 amino acids. Germline V gene data show CDR1 as MDHEN and CDR2 as SYDVKM. Trimming shortened V by 6 bases and J by 2 bases, and 8 bases separated the two germline ends. Written as DNA, the CDR3 is TGTGCCAGCAGGGGCGGTACCTACGAGCAGTACTTC. Its protein product is CASRGGTYEQYF.

This sequence joins TRBV2 and TRBJ1-4, with TRBD1 as a possible D gene (6 bases). The CDR3 length is 14 residues. The germline V gene encodes CDR1 SNHLY and CDR2 FYNNEI. V lost 6 bases and J 5 bases, leaving 13 bases between the germline ends. The chain's CDR3 is CASSQTGLNEKLFF. In DNA, the CDR3 is TGTGCCAGCAGCCAGACAGGACTAAATGAAAAACTGTTTTTT.

This clonotype was picked up many times. The chain couples TRBV10-2 to TRBJ1-6; D ambiguous. The germline gives CDR1 WSHSY, CDR2 SAAADI. Deletions cut 6 bases from V and 8 bases from J, with 14 bases between. The CDR3 totals 14 residues. CDR3 region: CASRGAGRDSPLHF. The CDR3 bases are TGCGCCAGCAGGGGAGCTGGACGGGATTCACCCCTCCACTTT.

The chain combines TRBV28 with TRBJ2-5; D not certain. This CDR3 is built from 15 residues. CDR1 and CDR2 from the germline V gene are MDHEN and SYDVKM. Trimming took off 6 bases at V and 3 bases at J, with 17 bases between the two ends. CDR3 nucleotides: TGTGCCAGCAGCCCTACTCTAGGTGGGGAAGAGACCCAGTACTTC. Protein product: CASSPTLGGEETQYF.